Included here is one T cell receptor beta chain sequence, with context. Its antigen is undetermined. The sample belongs to a study of lymphopenia after photon versus proton radiotherapy. Study-wide results and caveats: Post-nadir diversity loss with photons came from oligoclonal expansion, particularly CD8+ Temra cells. Relative stability marked proton patients; photon patients lost diversity and naive cells.

Here immunoSEQ multiplex PCR was the method, and the copy in TCRdb shows in-frame clones only, minus some. The sample consists of tens of thousands of clones, roughly 83% of them appearing once. Sequences were derived from peripheral blood, sampled from a patient treated with proton-based radiotherapy. The TCR comes from a man aged 55-75 years with pancreatic cancer.

The DNA for the CDR3 is TGTGCCAGCAGTCTCAGGGGGGAGACCCAGTACTTC. It is translated as CASSLRGETQYF. The J gene is TRBJ2-5, the V gene TRBV6-6; 7 bases match TRBD1. The CDR3 extends over 12 amino acids. Germline lookup yields CDR1 MNHNY and CDR2 SVGAGI (reference sequence). V lost 5 bases to trimming and J lost 5 bases; unmatched junction nucleotides: 2.